This T cell receptor (beta chain) stems from a study of T cell repertoires in cytomegalovirus infection. Study context: Used in the study were CMV epitopes, some recently identified and HLA-C-restricted, others well-studied and HLA-B-restricted. Public TCR beta signature analysis indicated the presence of both CMV infection and matching HLA type. Study findings and constraints: Based on cumulative public TCR beta family frequency, carriers of CMV plus the relevant HLA were identified. In two of eight donors, the top clonotype was HLA-C-restricted CMV-specific.

Points on this clonotype: Its antigen is not known.

With 2 bases clipped from V and 4 bases from J, the junction kept 5 bases outside the gene matches. Germline lookup yields CDR1 SGHVS and CDR2 FQNEAQ. This CDR3 has 15 residues. TCRdb reprocessed the reads via MiXCR and lists one record per CDR3 protein. The sample has 160,000 or so distinct CDR3 sequences, approximately 21% seen once; the top ten hold 20% to 30%. The TCR comes from a human donor in good health (CMV status not recorded). Some clones in this sample may be carry-over from other donors' samples. Sample: CD8+ T cells from cultured PBMCs, taken from culture after CMV antigen stimulation. The chain links TRBV7-8 to TRBJ2-3; TRBD1 matches 8 bases. The CDR3 spells CASSLRTGPADTQYF. Here the CDR3 DNA reads TGTGCCAGCAGCTTAAGGACAGGGCCGGCAGATACGCAGTATTTT. Complete variable domain (other parts from reference TRBV7-8 and TRBJ2-3): GAGVSQSPRYKVAKRGQDVALRCDPISGHVSLFWYQQALGQGPEFLTYFQNEAQLDKSGLPSDRFFAERPEGSVSTLKIQRTQQEDSAVYLCASSLRTGPADTQYFGPGTRLTVL.